This T cell receptor beta chain derives from a study of T cells in narcolepsy. Comments on this clone: As yet, its antigen is unknown.

Findings of the study overall: Reportedly, autoreactive clonotypes were serially detected in patients' blood but not controls'. HCRT-specific and TRIB2-specific autoreactive clonotypes appeared among same-patient CSF and blood CD4+ clonotypes.

Sequencing used immunoSEQ multiplex PCR; TCRdb keeps in-frame clones, though not all of them. The table lists over 30,000 clones, 70% to 90% of them singletons, with under 2% in the top ten. V was cut by 1 base and J by 14 bases, with 12 bases left in between. CDR3 length: 13 amino acids. Germline-derived CDR1 and CDR2 are SGHVS and FQNEAQ. The clonotype originates from a human donor with narcolepsy. Sequencing was done on a sample of CD45RA- memory CD4+ T cells from PBMCs. The chain links TRBV7-8 to TRBJ1-6; no firm D call. The CDR3 spells CASSLEAPQALHF. DNA for the CDR3: TGTGCCAGCAGCTTAGAGGCCCCGCAGGCCCTCCACTTT.